These 3 T cell receptor beta chains share one sample of origin, sequenced in a study of OX40 agonist ivuxolimab in advanced cancers. Here immunoSEQ multiplex PCR was the method, and the copy in TCRdb shows in-frame clones only, minus some. The sample includes approximately 60,000 clones, about 92% of them seen just once. The source was CD4+ or CD8+ T cells sorted from blood, collected in a trial of the OX40 agonist ivuxolimab. Source of these receptors: an adult with an advanced solid tumor such as melanoma, head and neck, liver or kidney cancer.

The genes are TRBV7-9 and TRBJ1-1, with unresolved D. V was shortened by 0 bases and J by 7 bases, with 6 bases between the two germline ends. The CDR3 spans 12 residues. The germline CDR1 and CDR2 sequences are SEHNR and FQNEAQ (reference sequence). The CDR3 sequence is CASSLAGNEAFF. The CDR3 bases are TGTGCCAGCAGCTTAGCAGGGAATGAAGCTTTCTTT.

This clone has just one count. The chain is built from TRBV19 and TRBJ1-2, with D perhaps TRBD1 (5 bases). Looked up from germline, CDR1 is LNHDA and CDR2 is SQIVND (reference sequence). CDR3 size: 16 residues. The V end lost 5 bases, the J end lost 8 bases, and 24 bases lay between the germline ends. CDR3 region: CASSVTGTSISGGYTF. DNA for the CDR3: TGTGCCAGTAGTGTAACCGGGACGTCGATATCGGGGGGCTACACCTTC.

The table lists this clone with a count of one. The chain's CDR3 is CASSLAETQYF. DNA for the CDR3: TGCGCCAGCAGCTTGGCAGAGACCCAGTACTTC. The chain joins TRBV5-1 to TRBJ2-5; no reliable D call. Looked up from germline, CDR1 is SGHRS and CDR2 is YFSETQ. This CDR3 comprises 11 residues. The ends were cut back, 0 bases at V and 4 bases at J, with 1 base in the middle.